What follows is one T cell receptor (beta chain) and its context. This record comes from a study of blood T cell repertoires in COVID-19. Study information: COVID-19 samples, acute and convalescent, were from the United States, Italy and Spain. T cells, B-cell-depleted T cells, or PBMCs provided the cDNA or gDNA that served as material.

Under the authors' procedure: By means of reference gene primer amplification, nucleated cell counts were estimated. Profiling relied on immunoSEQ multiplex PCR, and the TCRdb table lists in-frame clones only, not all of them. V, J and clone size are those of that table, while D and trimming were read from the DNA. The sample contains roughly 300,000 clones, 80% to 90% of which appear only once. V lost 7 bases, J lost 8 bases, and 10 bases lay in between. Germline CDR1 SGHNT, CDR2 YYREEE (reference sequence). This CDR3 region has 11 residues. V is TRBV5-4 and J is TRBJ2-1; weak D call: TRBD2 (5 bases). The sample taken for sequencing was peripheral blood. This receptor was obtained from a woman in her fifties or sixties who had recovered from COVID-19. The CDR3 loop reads CASGGGYEQFF. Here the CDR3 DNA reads TGTGCCAGCGGAGGCGGTTATGAGCAGTTCTTC.